This TCR beta chain was observed in a study of T-cell reconstitution after alpha-beta-depleted transplantation in children. Unique molecular identifiers were built into the TCRbeta library. TCRdb independently ran MiXCR on the PCR reads; one entry per CDR3 protein. In the table there are hundreds of thousands of distinct CDR3 sequences, about 16% of which are singletons. Regarding this clonotype: Its cognate antigen is unknown.

Study-wide results and caveats: The main origin of T-cell counts and diversity one year after transplant was newly produced T cells. Surviving recipient T cells and thymic progenitors produced the high day-60 TCRbeta diversity seen in some patients. Roughly two months post-transplant, alpha-beta T cells reportedly originated from several hundred graft clones that had expanded.

CDR3 length: 14 residues. CDR1 is SGHKS and CDR2 is YYEKEE in the germline V gene (reference sequence). The ends lost 2 bases at V and 3 bases at J; junction bases unmatched: 5. V and J are TRBV5-5 and TRBJ2-7; 7 bases align to TRBD1. The sequences come from PBMCs, mostly from graft donor cells, collected 360 days after TCRalphabeta/CD19-depleted stem cell transplant. The origin of this receptor is a male patient younger than 18 who had a stem cell transplant for acute lymphoblastic leukemia, so the T cells may come from the graft donor. The CDR3 nucleotides are TGTGCCAGCAGCTTTGTGGGACAGCTCTACGAGCAGTACTTC. Protein sequence: CASSFVGQLYEQYF.